This TCR beta chain was identified during a study of cytomegalovirus exposure and HLA in healthy donors. The PCR was carried out with 60 Vbeta primers and 13 Jbeta primers. The table came from immunoSEQ multiplex PCR; TCRdb's copy has only in-frame clones and leaves some out. The sample lists over 200,000 clones; 60% to 80% were seen once. The CDR3 extends over 15 amino acids. Germline assignment: CDR1 SGDLS and CDR2 YYNGEE. Trimming cost V 3 bases and J 9 bases; bases outside gene matches: 11. The chain combines TRBV9 with TRBJ2-1; 8 nucleotides line up with TRBD1. This sequence originates from a male donor in good health and CMV-seronegative. The sequenced material came from PBMCs. The chain's CDR3 is CASSGRFDRGGEQFF. The CDR3 region has the DNA TGTGCCAGCAGCGGAAGGTTTGACAGGGGAGGTGAGCAGTTCTTC.